This T cell receptor beta chain was recorded in a study of T cells in Graves' hyperthyroidism and ophthalmopathy. General study findings and limits: Researchers report that a 13 V-J model separated ophthalmopathy from stable hyperthyroidism.

This clonotype was observed many times. Its antigen is currently unknown. Per the germline V gene, CDR1 is SGHAT and CDR2 is FQNNGV. The CDR3 spans 16 residues. V shed 2 bases, J shed 6 bases, and the junction held 9 bases outside the gene matches. What was amplified from RNA transcripts were TCR beta CDR3 regions. First-round RT-PCR with HTBI primers amplified the TCR CDR3 region. MiXCR was run by TCRdb on the multiplex PCR reads, yielding one entry per CDR3 protein. The sample records some 690,000 distinct CDR3 sequences, about 18% being singletons. The sample comprised blood. This clonotype was obtained from a man aged 50-59 years with Graves' hyperthyroidism. The chain employs TRBV11-2 and TRBJ2-3, with 9 bases that match TRBD2. The chain's CDR3 is CASSLWVAGVSDTQYF. The CDR3 DNA reads as TGTGCCAGCAGCTTATGGGTAGCGGGAGTGTCGGATACGCAGTATTTT.